A single sample is the source of the 12 T cell receptor beta chains below, sequenced in a study of a mutant IDH1 vaccine in newly diagnosed glioma. No antigen has been assigned to these receptors. The time point denotes: week 23, last vaccination. Vaccine doses each comprised 300 ug of mutant IDH1 20-mer peptide, with topical imiquimod. The protocol was immunoSEQ multiplex PCR, while the TCRdb copy is restricted to in-frame clones and leaves out a portion. The data show tens of thousands of clones, about 80% seen once. The source material was PBMCs, sampled from a glioma patient whose treatment included an IDH1 peptide vaccine. These receptors were obtained from a man younger than 35 with glioma.

The chain links TRBV5-5 to TRBJ1-1; D unresolved. Trimming removed 2 bases at V and 4 bases at J, with 18 bases between. The V gene's germline CDR1 is SGHKS and CDR2 YYEKEE (reference sequence). The CDR3 loop spans 16 amino acids. The CDR3 region has the DNA TGTGCCAGCAGCTTTACCACAGCCAGGCCTGGCACTGAAGCTTTCTTT. It yields the protein CASSFTTARPGTEAFF. Together with reference TRBV5-5 and TRBJ1-1, the CDR3 gives the full variable domain: DAGVTQSPTHLIKTRGQQVTLRCSPISGHKSVSWYQQVLGQGPQFIFQYYEKEERGRGNFPDRFSARQFPNYSSELNVNALLLGDSALYLCASSFTTARPGTEAFFGQGTRLTVV.

The chain recombines TRBV5-1 with TRBJ2-2; D not resolved. V lost 0 bases, J lost 4 bases, and 4 bases lay in between. CDR1 is SGHRS, CDR2 YFSETQ, per germline. This CDR3 is 13 amino acids long. CDR3 protein: CASSLVPTGELFF. The CDR3, as DNA: TGCGCCAGCAGCTTGGTCCCCACCGGGGAGCTGTTTTTT. Complete variable domain (other parts from reference TRBV5-1 and TRBJ2-2): KAGVTQTPRYLIKTRGQQVTLSCSPISGHRSVSWYQQTPGQGLQFLFEYFSETQRNKGNFPGRFSGRQFSNSRSEMNVSTLELGDSALYLCASSLVPTGELFFGEGSRLTVL.

The J gene is TRBJ2-3, the V gene TRBV27, with TRBD1 matching 10 bases. Germline CDR1 and CDR2: MNHEY and SMNVEV (reference sequence). The V gene end was trimmed by 7 bases and the J gene end by 2 bases; junction bases not matched to a gene: 3. The CDR3 totals 14 residues. CDR3 in amino acids: CASTDRGLTDTQYF. The CDR3 region has the DNA TGTGCCAGCACTGACAGGGGGCTCACAGATACGCAGTATTTT.

This chain links TRBV28 with TRBJ2-7; possible D gene TRBD2, 6 bases. The ends were cut back, 3 bases at V and 4 bases at J, with 22 bases in the middle. There are 17 residues in the CDR3. Germline loops: CDR1 MDHEN, CDR2 SYDVKM. The CDR3 protein is CASSLGVWRGGPYEQYF. The CDR3 DNA reads TGTGCCAGCAGTTTGGGGGTTTGGAGGGGCGGGCCGTACGAGCAGTACTTC.

The V and J genes are TRBV13 and TRBJ2-1; D is undetermined. The V gene's germline CDR1 is PRHDT and CDR2 FYEKMQ (reference sequence). V shed 2 bases and J shed 4 bases, with 6 bases lying between them. The CDR3 is made up of 13 amino acids. CDR3 sequence reads: CASSLRYYNEQFF. The CDR3 DNA reads as TGTGCCAGCAGCTTAAGGTATTACAATGAGCAGTTCTTC.

The V call is TRBV29-1, the J call TRBJ2-7; D tentatively fits TRBD1 or TRBD2 (5 bases each). From germline, CDR1 is SQVTM and CDR2 ANQGSEA. Between the trimmed V and J ends, which lost 4 bases and 0 bases, there was a span of 10 bases. The CDR3 sequence is 13 residues long. The CDR3 loop reads CSVVRDASYEQYF. The CDR3 coding sequence is TGCAGCGTTGTTAGGGACGCCTCCTACGAGCAGTACTTC.

The chain carries TRBV7-9 and TRBJ2-1, with unresolved D. The CDR3 has 13 amino acids. Deletions cut 2 bases from V and 5 bases from J, with 7 bases between. Per germline, CDR1 SEHNR and CDR2 FQNEAQ (reference sequence). The CDR3 DNA reads as TGTGCCAGCAGCTTATTTGGAGACAATGAGCAGTTCTTC. Encoded protein: CASSLFGDNEQFF.

The V and J genes are TRBV29-1 and TRBJ2-1, with unresolved D. The V and J ends lost 8 bases and 5 bases respectively, with 16 bases between them. Germline CDR1 is SQVTM and CDR2 is ANQGSEA. The CDR3 loop spans 13 amino acids. The CDR3 loop is CSLVLESHNEQFF. The CDR3 nucleotides are TGCAGCCTAGTCCTTGAGTCCCACAATGAGCAGTTCTTC.

This chain connects TRBV28 to TRBJ1-2, with D unresolved. This CDR3 spans 12 amino acids. V lost 5 bases, J lost 9 bases, and 13 bases lay in between. Per germline, CDR1 MDHEN and CDR2 SYDVKM. The CDR3 loop reads CASSALLDSYTF. In DNA, the CDR3 is TGTGCCAGCAGTGCTCTGCTGGATAGCTACACCTTC.

The chain uses TRBV4-3 and TRBJ1-1; 8 bases align to TRBD1. Germline CDR1 reads LGHNA; CDR2 reads YSLEER. Trimming removed 3 bases from V and 7 bases from J; junction bases left unmatched: 10. CDR3 length: 15 amino acids. This CDR3 reads CASSQEDRGGHEAFF. The DNA for the CDR3 is TGCGCCAGCAGCCAGGAAGACAGGGGTGGGCATGAAGCTTTCTTT.

J is TRBJ1-1 and V is TRBV6-5; no clear D gene. CDR3 length: 13 amino acids. The germline V gene encodes CDR1 MNHEY and CDR2 SVGAGI. Trimming stripped 5 bases from V and 6 bases from J, with 13 bases between. The CDR3 nucleotides are TGTGCCAGCAGTCCCTTAGGATGGGCTGAAGCTTTCTTT. It codes for CASSPLGWAEAFF.

The genes are TRBV6-5 and TRBJ2-1; 9 positions agree with TRBD2. The CDR3 length is 15 residues. The V gene end was trimmed by 5 bases and the J gene end by 1 base; junction bases not matched to a gene: 3. CDR1 is MNHEY and CDR2 is SVGAGI in the germline V gene. CDR3 loop: CASSPSGRSYNEQFF. The DNA for the CDR3 is TGTGCCAGCAGTCCCAGCGGGAGGTCCTACAATGAGCAGTTCTTC.